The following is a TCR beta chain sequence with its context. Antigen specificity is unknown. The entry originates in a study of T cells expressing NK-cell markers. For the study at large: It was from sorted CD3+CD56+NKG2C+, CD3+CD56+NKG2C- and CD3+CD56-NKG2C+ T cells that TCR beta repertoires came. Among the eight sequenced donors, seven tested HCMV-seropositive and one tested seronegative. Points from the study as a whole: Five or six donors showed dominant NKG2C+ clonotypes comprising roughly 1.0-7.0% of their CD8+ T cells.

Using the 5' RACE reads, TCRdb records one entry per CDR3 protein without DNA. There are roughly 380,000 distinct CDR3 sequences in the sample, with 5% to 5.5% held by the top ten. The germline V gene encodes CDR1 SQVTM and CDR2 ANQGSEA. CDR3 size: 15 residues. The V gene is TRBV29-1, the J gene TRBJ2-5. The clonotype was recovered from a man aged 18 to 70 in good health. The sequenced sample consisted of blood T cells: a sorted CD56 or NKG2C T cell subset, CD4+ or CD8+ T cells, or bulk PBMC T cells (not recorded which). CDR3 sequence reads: CSVEGARINQETQYF.